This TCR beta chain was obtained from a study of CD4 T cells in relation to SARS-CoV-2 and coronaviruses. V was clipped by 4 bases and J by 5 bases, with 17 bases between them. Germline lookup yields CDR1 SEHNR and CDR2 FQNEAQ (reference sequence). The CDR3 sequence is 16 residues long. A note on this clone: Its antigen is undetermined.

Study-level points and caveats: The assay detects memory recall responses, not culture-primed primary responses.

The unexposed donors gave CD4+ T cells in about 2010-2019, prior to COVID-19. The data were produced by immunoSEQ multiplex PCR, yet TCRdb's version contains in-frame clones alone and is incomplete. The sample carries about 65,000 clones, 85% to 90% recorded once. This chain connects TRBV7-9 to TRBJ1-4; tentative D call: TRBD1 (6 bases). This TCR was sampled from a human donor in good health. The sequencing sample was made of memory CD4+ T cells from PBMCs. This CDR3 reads CASSSGKGVYNEKLFF. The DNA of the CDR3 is TGTGCCAGCAGCTCGGGGAAGGGGGTTTACAATGAAAAACTGTTTTTT.